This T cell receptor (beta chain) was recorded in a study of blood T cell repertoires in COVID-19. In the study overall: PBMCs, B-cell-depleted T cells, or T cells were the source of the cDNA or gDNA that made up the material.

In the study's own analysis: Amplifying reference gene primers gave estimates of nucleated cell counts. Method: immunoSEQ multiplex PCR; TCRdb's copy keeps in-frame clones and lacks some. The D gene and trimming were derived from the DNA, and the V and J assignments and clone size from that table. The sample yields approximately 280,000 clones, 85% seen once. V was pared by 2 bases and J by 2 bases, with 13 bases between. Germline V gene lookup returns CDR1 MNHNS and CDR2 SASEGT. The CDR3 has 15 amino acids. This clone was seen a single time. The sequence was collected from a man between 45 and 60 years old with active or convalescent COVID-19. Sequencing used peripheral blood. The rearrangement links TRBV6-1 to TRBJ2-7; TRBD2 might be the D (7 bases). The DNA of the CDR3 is TGTGCCAGCAGTGAAATGGGGGGGCCGACCTACGAGCAGTACTTC. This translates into CASSEMGGPTYEQYF.